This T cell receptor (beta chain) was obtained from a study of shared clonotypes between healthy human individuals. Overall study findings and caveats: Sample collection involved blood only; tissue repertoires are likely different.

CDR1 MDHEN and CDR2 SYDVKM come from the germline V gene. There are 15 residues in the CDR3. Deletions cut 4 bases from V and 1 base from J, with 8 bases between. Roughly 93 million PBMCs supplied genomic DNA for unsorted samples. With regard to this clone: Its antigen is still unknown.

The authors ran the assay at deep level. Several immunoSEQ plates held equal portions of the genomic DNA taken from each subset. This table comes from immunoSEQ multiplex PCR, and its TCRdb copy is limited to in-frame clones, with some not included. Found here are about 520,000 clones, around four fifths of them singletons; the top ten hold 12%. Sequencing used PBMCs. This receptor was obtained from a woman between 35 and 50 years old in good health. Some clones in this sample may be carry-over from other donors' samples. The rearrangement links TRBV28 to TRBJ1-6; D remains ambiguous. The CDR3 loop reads CASSSTRSYNSPLHF. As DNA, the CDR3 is TGTGCCAGCAGTTCAACCCGGTCCTATAATTCACCCCTCCACTTT.